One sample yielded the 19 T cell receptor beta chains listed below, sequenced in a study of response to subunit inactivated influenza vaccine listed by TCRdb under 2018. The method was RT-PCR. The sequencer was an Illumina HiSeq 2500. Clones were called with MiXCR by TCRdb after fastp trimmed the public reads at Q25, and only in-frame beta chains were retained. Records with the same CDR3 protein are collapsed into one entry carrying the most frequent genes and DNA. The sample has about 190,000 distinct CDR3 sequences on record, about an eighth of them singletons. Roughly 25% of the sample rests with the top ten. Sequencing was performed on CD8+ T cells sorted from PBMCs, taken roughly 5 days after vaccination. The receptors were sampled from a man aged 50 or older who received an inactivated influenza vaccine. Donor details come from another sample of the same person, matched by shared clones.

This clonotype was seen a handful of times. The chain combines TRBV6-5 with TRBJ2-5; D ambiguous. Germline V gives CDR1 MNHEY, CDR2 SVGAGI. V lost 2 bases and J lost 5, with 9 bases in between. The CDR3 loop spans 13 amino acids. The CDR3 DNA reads TGTGCCAGCAGTTACCATTCCAGGGAGACCCAGTACTTC. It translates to CASSYHSRETQYF.

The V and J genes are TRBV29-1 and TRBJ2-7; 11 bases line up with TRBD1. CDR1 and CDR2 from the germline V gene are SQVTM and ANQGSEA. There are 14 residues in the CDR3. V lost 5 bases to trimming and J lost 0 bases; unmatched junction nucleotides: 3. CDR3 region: CSVYGTGGSYEQYF. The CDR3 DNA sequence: TGCAGCGTTTACGGGACAGGGGGCTCCTACGAGCAGTACTTC.

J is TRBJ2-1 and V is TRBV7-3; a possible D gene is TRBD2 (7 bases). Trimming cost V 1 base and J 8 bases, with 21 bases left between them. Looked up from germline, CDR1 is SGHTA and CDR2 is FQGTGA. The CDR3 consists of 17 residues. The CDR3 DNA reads TGTGCCAGCAGCTTAAAGGGGGGGGTTGGAGGCTTCGATGAGCAGTTCTTC. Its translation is CASSLKGGVGGFDEQFF.

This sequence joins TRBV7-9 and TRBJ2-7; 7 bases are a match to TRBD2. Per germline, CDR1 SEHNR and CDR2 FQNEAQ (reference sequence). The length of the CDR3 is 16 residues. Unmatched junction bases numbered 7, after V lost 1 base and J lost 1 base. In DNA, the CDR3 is TGTGCCAGCAGCTTAGTGACGGGAGGACTATCCTACGAGCAGTACTTC. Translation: CASSLVTGGLSYEQYF.

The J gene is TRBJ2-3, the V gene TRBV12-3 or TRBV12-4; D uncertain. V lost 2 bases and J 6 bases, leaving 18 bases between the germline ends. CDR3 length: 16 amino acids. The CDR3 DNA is TGTGCCAGCAGTTTAACCCTCGGTGGGTGGGTGGATACGCAGTATTTT. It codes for CASSLTLGGWVDTQYF.

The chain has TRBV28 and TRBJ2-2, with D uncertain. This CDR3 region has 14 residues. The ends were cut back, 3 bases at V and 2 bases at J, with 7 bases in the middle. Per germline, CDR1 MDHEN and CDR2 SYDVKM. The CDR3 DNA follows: TGTGCCAGCAGTTTTGAGCTAAACACCGGGGAGCTGTTTTTT. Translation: CASSFELNTGELFF.

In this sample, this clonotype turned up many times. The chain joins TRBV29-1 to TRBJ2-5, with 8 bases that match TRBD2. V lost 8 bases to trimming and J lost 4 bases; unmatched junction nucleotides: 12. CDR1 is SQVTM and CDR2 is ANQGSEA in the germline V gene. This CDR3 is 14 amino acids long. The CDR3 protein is CSTVAGGLSETQYF. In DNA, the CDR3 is TGCAGCACCGTGGCGGGAGGTCTGTCAGAGACCCAGTACTTC.

This CDR3 reads CASSLGGTNYGYTF. The CDR3 nucleotides read TGTGCCAGCAGCTTAGGGGGGACTAACTATGGCTACACCTTC. This rearrangement joins TRBV7-9 to TRBJ1-2, with D perhaps TRBD1 (5 bases). Per germline, CDR1 SEHNR and CDR2 FQNEAQ (reference sequence). The ends were cut back, 1 base at V and 0 bases at J, with 6 bases in the middle. The CDR3 consists of 14 residues.

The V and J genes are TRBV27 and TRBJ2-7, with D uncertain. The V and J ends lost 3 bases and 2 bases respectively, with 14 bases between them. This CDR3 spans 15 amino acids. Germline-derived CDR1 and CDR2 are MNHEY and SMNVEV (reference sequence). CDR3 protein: CASSLARTDPYEQYF. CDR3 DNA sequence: TGTGCCAGCAGTTTGGCCCGGACGGACCCCTACGAGCAGTACTTC.

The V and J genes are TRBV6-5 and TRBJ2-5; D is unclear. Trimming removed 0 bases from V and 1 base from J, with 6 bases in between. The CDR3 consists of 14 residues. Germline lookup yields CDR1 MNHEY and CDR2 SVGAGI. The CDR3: CASSYSSAQETQYF. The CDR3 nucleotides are TGTGCCAGCAGTTACTCGTCAGCCCAAGAGACCCAGTACTTC.

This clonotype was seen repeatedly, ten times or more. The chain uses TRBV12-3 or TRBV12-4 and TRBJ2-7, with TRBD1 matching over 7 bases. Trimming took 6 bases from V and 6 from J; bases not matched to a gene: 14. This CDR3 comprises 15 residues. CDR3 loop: CASSLLTTDRAEQYF. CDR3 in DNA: TGTGCCAGCAGCCTACTAACGACAGACAGGGCCGAGCAGTACTTC.

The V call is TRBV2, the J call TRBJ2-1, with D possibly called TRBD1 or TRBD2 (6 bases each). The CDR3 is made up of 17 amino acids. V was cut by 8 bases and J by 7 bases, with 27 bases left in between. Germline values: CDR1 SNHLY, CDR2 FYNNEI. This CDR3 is CASDLPVRGRVDNEQFF. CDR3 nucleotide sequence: TGTGCCAGCGATCTCCCGGTACGGGGGCGCGTAGATAATGAGCAGTTCTTC.

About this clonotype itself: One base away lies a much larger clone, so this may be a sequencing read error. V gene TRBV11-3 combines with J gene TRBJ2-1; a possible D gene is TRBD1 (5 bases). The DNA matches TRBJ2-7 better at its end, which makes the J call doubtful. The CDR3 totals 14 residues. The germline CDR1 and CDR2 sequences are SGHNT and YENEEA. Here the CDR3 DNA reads TGTGCCAGCAGCCATCGTTCAGGGTTCAATGAGCAGTACTTC. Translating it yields CASSHRSGFNEQYF.

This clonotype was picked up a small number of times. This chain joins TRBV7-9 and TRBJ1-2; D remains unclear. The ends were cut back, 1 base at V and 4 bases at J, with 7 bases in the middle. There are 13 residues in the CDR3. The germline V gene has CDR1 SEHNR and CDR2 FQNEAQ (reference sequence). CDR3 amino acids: CASSLGQLYGYTF. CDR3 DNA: TGTGCCAGCAGCTTAGGTCAACTCTATGGCTACACCTTC.

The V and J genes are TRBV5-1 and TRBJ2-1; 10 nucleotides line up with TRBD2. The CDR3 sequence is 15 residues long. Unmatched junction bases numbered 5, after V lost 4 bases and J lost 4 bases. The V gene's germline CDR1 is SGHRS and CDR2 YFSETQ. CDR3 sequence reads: CASSPSGRAYNEQFF. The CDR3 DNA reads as TGCGCCAGCAGCCCGAGCGGGAGGGCATACAATGAGCAGTTCTTC.

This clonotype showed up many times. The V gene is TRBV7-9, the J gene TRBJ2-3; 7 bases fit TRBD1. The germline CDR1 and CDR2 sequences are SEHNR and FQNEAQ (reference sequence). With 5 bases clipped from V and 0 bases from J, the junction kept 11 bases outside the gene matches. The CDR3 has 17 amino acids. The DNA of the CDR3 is TGTGCCAGCAGCCCACACCCCGGGACAGATAGCACAGATACGCAGTATTTT. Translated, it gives CASSPHPGTDSTDTQYF.

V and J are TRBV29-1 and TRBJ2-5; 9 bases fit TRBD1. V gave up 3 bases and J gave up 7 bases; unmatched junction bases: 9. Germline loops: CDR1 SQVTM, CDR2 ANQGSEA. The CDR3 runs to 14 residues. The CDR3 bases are TGCAGCGTTGAGCCAGGACAGGGGATAGGGACCCAGTACTTC. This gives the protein CSVEPGQGIGTQYF. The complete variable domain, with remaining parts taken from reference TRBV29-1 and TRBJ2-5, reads SAVISQKPSRDICQRGTSLTIQCQVDSQVTMMFWYRQQPGQSLTLIATANQGSEATYESGFVIDKFPISRPNLTFSTLTVSNMSPEDSSIYLCSVEPGQGIGTQYFGPGTRLLVL.

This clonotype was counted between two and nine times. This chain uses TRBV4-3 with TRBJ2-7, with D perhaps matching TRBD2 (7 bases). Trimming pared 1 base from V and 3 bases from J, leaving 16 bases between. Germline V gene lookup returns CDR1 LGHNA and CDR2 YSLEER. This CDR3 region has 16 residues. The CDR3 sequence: CASSQAAGAPYYEQYF. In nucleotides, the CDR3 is TGCGCCAGCAGCCAAGCGGCGGGGGCTCCCTACTACGAGCAGTACTTC.

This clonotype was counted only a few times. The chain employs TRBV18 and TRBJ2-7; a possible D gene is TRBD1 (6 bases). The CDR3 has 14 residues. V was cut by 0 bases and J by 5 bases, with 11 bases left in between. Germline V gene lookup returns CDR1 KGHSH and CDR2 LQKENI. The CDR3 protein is CASSPPAQGDEQYF. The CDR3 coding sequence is TGTGCCAGCTCACCACCGGCACAGGGCGACGAGCAGTACTTC.